These 24 T cell receptor beta chains came from one sample sequenced in a study of cytomegalovirus exposure and HLA in healthy donors. Some clones are missing from TCRdb's copy, which holds only in-frame ones; the method was immunoSEQ multiplex PCR. Of 50,000 to 65,000 clones listed, roughly 94% are singletons. The specimen sequenced was PBMCs. The receptor source for this set is a woman aged 18-29 years in good health and CMV-seropositive.

J is TRBJ2-3 and V is TRBV7-9, with D tentatively TRBD2 (6 bases). The V end lost 4 bases, the J end lost 0 bases, and 14 bases lay between the germline ends. CDR3 length: 16 amino acids. The V gene's germline CDR1 is SEHNR and CDR2 FQNEAQ (reference sequence). CDR3 region: CASSSSGGFSTDTQYF. CDR3 in DNA: TGTGCCAGCAGCTCTAGTGGGGGGTTCAGCACAGATACGCAGTATTTT.

The rearrangement uses TRBV5-1 and TRBJ2-5, with D maybe TRBD2 (5 bases). Germline CDR1 is SGHRS and CDR2 is YFSETQ. This CDR3 contains 14 residues. V was cut by 0 bases and J by 1 base, with 7 bases left in between. CDR3 nucleotides: TGCGCCAGCAGCTTGGGGGCGGGCCAAGAGACCCAGTACTTC. Residues: CASSLGAGQETQYF.

The chain joins TRBV27 to TRBJ1-1; D not resolved. The V gene's germline CDR1 is MNHEY and CDR2 SMNVEV (reference sequence). The CDR3 runs to 13 residues. The V and J ends lost 2 bases and 2 bases respectively, with 6 bases between them. The CDR3 coding sequence is TGTGCCAGCAGTTTAGATCTAAACACTGAAGCTTTCTTT. As protein: CASSLDLNTEAFF.

This sequence joins TRBV6-1 and TRBJ2-2; D is ambiguous. V lost 6 bases to trimming and J lost 6 bases, with 17 bases between them. CDR3 length: 15 amino acids. Per germline, CDR1 MNHNS and CDR2 SASEGT. CDR3 region: CASRRSLNWSGELFF. The CDR3 DNA reads as TGTGCCAGCAGAAGAAGCCTTAATTGGTCCGGGGAGCTGTTTTTT.

This clone occurred once. The chain joins TRBV5-1 to TRBJ2-7, with D maybe TRBD2 (5 bases). Germline V gene data show CDR1 as SGHRS and CDR2 as YFSETQ. The V gene lost 2 bases and the J gene lost 0 bases, with 12 bases spanning the gap. The CDR3 has 15 amino acids. CDR3 residues: CASSLSGIGSYEQYF. The CDR3 region has the DNA TGCGCCAGCAGCTTATCCGGGATAGGCTCCTACGAGCAGTACTTC.

The chain joins TRBV7-2 to TRBJ2-7, with unresolved D. Trimming shortened V by 4 bases and J by 4 bases, and 8 bases separated the two germline ends. This CDR3 is 12 amino acids long. The germline V gene has CDR1 SGHTA and CDR2 FQGNSA. CDR3 residues: CASSSFTYEQYF. The CDR3 bases are TGTGCCAGCAGCTCCTTTACTTACGAGCAGTACTTC.

V gene TRBV30 combines with J gene TRBJ2-2; TRBD1 agrees at 8 bases. The V segment lost 1 base and the J segment 6 bases; nucleotides outside the gene matches: 7. The germline V gene encodes CDR1 GTSNPN and CDR2 SVGIG (reference sequence). The CDR3 sequence is 15 residues long. CDR3 region: CAWSELQGGAGELFF. In nucleotides, the CDR3 is TGTGCCTGGAGTGAATTACAGGGGGGAGCCGGGGAGCTGTTTTTT.

The V and J genes are TRBV28 and TRBJ2-2, with D unclear. From germline, CDR1 is MDHEN and CDR2 SYDVKM. V lost 7 bases and J lost 4, with 10 bases in between. This CDR3 spans 13 amino acids. CDR3 sequence (DNA): TGTGCCAGCAAGGTCAGCGCCACCGGGGAGCTGTTTTTT. It codes for CASKVSATGELFF. Full variable domain (rest looked up from reference TRBV28 and TRBJ2-2): DVKVTQSSRYLVKRTGEKVFLECVQDMDHENMFWYRQDPGLGLRLIYFSYDVKMKEKGDIPEGYSVSREKKERFSLILESASTNQTSMYLCASKVSATGELFFGEGSRLTVL.

This clone was detected once. The rearrangement joins TRBV10-3 to TRBJ1-2; D is unresolved. This CDR3 is built from 17 residues. V lost 0 bases to trimming and J lost 7 bases, with 21 bases between them. Germline lookup yields CDR1 ENHRY and CDR2 SYGVKD. The CDR3 DNA follows: TGTGCCATCAGTGAGTCTTCGTGTAGGGCGGAGGTAAGTGGCTACACCTTC. Amino acids: CAISESSCRAEVSGYTF.

The genes are TRBV15 and TRBJ1-5; D not resolved. The germline V and J ends were trimmed by 0 bases and 0 bases, with 12 bases remaining between them. CDR1 LNHNV and CDR2 YYDKDF come from the germline V gene (reference sequence). CDR3 length: 17 amino acids. The CDR3 reads CATSRDVPGDSNQPQHF. CDR3 coding DNA: TGTGCCACCAGCAGAGATGTCCCGGGTGATAGCAATCAGCCCCAGCATTTT.

V usage is TRBV9 and J usage is TRBJ2-5; perhaps TRBD2 as D (5 bases). Germline values: CDR1 SGDLS, CDR2 YYNGEE. V shed 4 bases and J shed 5 bases, with 18 bases lying between them. This CDR3 contains 15 residues. CDR3: CASSPVGVSLETQYF. The CDR3 DNA is TGTGCCAGCAGCCCAGTCGGGGTTTCATTGGAGACCCAGTACTTC.

The V and J genes are TRBV27 and TRBJ2-5, with D perhaps matching TRBD2 (5 bases). Trimming shortened V by 1 base and J by 2 bases, and 14 bases separated the two germline ends. There are 16 residues in the CDR3. Germline V gene sequence: CDR1 MNHEY, CDR2 SMNVEV (reference sequence). The CDR3 region has the DNA TGTGCCAGCAGTTTATTGGTAGCGACCACACAAGAGACCCAGTACTTC. Residues: CASSLLVATTQETQYF.

The V call is TRBV7-9, the J call TRBJ1-2, with 11 bases aligning to TRBD1. Germline V gives CDR1 SEHNR, CDR2 FQNEAQ (reference sequence). CDR3 length: 16 amino acids. The ends lost 6 bases at V and 5 bases at J; junction bases unmatched: 11. The CDR3 nucleotides are TGTGCCAGCAGTCGAACCGGGACAGGGGGAGGATATGGCTACACCTTC. The encoded protein is CASSRTGTGGGYGYTF.

The V call is TRBV27, the J call TRBJ1-1; a weak D match, TRBD1 (5 bases). Germline V gene data show CDR1 as MNHEY and CDR2 as SMNVEV (reference sequence). This CDR3 is built from 14 residues. Trimming shortened V by 5 bases and J by 2 bases, and 12 bases separated the two germline ends. The CDR3 is CASSTGYPNTEAFF. CDR3 in DNA: TGTGCCAGCAGTACAGGTTACCCTAACACTGAAGCTTTCTTT.

This chain joins TRBV6-5 and TRBJ2-6; 8 nucleotides match TRBD2. The CDR3 contains 15 residues. Germline V gene lookup returns CDR1 MNHEY and CDR2 SVGAGI. Unmatched junction bases numbered 3, after V lost 7 bases and J lost 1 base. CDR3 residues: CASTPGGSGANVLTF. In nucleotides, the CDR3 is TGTGCCAGCACCCCGGGAGGGTCTGGGGCCAACGTCCTGACTTTC.

This rearrangement joins TRBV5-4 to TRBJ2-5; no definite D call. Germline V lookup: CDR1 SGHNT, CDR2 YYREEE (reference sequence). Trimming stripped 0 bases from V and 5 bases from J, with 11 bases between. CDR3 length: 14 residues. The CDR3 loop reads CASSLESGQETQYF. CDR3 nucleotides: TGTGCCAGCAGCTTGGAGTCAGGTCAGGAGACCCAGTACTTC.

This rearrangement joins TRBV6-1 to TRBJ2-2, with 7 bases that match TRBD1. The CDR3 totals 15 residues. Trimming removed 7 bases from V and 1 base from J; junction bases left unmatched: 6. The germline V gene has CDR1 MNHNS and CDR2 SASEGT. CDR3 sequence reads: CASNDRVGNTGELFF. CDR3 DNA sequence: TGTGCCAGCAATGACAGGGTTGGGAACACCGGGGAGCTGTTTTTT.

The chain employs TRBV19 and TRBJ2-5; 12 bases map to TRBD2. CDR1 and CDR2 from the germline V gene are LNHDA and SQIVND (reference sequence). The CDR3 covers 13 residues. The V and J ends lost 8 bases and 5 bases, in that order; junction bases with no gene match: 3. The CDR3 is CASSGTSGETQYF. CDR3 DNA: TGTGCCAGTTCGGGGACTAGCGGGGAGACCCAGTACTTC. Combining the CDR3 with reference TRBV19 and TRBJ2-5 gives the whole variable domain DGGITQSPKYLFRKEGQNVTLSCEQNLNHDAMYWYRQDPGQGLRLIYYSQIVNDFQKGDIAEGYSVSREKKESFPLTVTSAQKNPTAFYLCASSGTSGETQYFGPGTRLLVL.

V usage is TRBV29-1 and J usage is TRBJ1-1, with 8 positions matching TRBD1. The CDR3 is 18 residues long. Unmatched junction bases numbered 12, after V lost 0 bases and J lost 0 bases. CDR1 and CDR2 (germline): SQVTM, ANQGSEA. CDR3 protein: CSVEDLIGTGGMNTEAFF. For the CDR3, the DNA is TGCAGCGTTGAAGATCTTATCGGGACAGGTGGAATGAACACTGAAGCTTTCTTT.

This clone has only one observation. The chain joins TRBV4-1 to TRBJ2-1, with D possibly TRBD2 on 5 matching bases. This CDR3 is built from 16 residues. V shed 3 bases and J shed 3 bases, with 15 bases lying between them. In germline, CDR1 is MGHRA, CDR2 YSYEKL. CDR3 nucleotides: TGCGCCAGCAGCCATCCGGACGAAGCGGTCTACAATGAGCAGTTCTTC. It specifies CASSHPDEAVYNEQFF.

The chain recombines TRBV6-1 with TRBJ2-7, with D tentatively TRBD1 (6 bases). The CDR3 is 14 residues long. The germline CDR1 and CDR2 sequences are MNHNS and SASEGT. Trimming cost V 4 bases and J 2 bases, with 12 bases left between them. CDR3 nucleotide sequence: TGTGCCAGCAGTGTTGCGCAGGGGACCTACGAGCAGTACTTC. Its protein product is CASSVAQGTYEQYF.

The J gene is TRBJ2-7, the V gene TRBV7-9; D might be TRBD2 (5 bases). Germline assignment: CDR1 SEHNR and CDR2 FQNEAQ (reference sequence). The CDR3 sequence is 12 residues long. Trimming removed 5 bases at V and 6 bases at J, with 11 bases between. CDR3 nucleotides: TGTGCCAGCAGCCGAGGTGCGGGCGAGCAGTACTTC. It specifies CASSRGAGEQYF.

The rearrangement joins TRBV5-6 to TRBJ2-7; D may be TRBD2 (6 bases). The V end was cut by 2 bases, the J end by 6 bases, with 15 bases between. The CDR3 is 14 amino acids. Germline CDR1 reads SGHDT; CDR2 reads YYEEEE. Here the CDR3 reads CASSFGSSGREQYF. The DNA of the CDR3 is TGTGCCAGCAGCTTCGGTAGTAGCGGCCGCGAGCAGTACTTC.

The V gene is TRBV9, the J gene TRBJ2-1; 7 bases match TRBD2. J gave up 9 bases and V 4 bases, and 4 bases lay outside the gene matches. The CDR3 consists of 12 residues. Germline-derived CDR1 and CDR2 are SGDLS and YYNGEE. As DNA, the CDR3 is TGTGCCAGCAGCTTGGGACTATCTGAGCAGTTCTTC. Residues: CASSLGLSEQFF.